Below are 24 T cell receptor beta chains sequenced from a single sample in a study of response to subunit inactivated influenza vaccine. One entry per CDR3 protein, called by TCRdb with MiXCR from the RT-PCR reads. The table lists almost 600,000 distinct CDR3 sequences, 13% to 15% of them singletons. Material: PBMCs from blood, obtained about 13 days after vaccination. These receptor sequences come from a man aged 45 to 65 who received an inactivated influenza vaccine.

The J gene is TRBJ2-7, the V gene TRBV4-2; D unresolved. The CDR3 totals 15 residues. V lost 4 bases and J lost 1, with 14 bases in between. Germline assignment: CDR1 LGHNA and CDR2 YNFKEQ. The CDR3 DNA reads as TGTGCCAGCAGCCCAGAGACCGGCAATTCCTACGAGCAGTACTTC. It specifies CASSPETGNSYEQYF.

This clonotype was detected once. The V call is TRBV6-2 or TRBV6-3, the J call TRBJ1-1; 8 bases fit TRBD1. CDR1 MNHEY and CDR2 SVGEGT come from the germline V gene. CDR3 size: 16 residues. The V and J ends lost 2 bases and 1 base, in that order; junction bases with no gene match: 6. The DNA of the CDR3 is TGTGCCAGCAGTTACATAGGACAGGGAAGGAACACTGAAGCTTTCTTT. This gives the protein CASSYIGQGRNTEAFF.

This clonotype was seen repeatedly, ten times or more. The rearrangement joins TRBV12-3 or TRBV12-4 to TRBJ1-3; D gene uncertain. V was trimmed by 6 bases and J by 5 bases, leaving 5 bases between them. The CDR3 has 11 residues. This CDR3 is CASSWRNTIYF. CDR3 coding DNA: TGTGCCAGCAGCTGGAGAAACACCATATATTTT.

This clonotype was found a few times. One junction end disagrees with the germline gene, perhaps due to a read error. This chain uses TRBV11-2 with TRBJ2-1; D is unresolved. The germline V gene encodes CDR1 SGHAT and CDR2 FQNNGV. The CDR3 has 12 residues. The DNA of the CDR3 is TGTGCCAGCAGCCTAGAGGTCTATGAGCAGTTCTTC. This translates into CASSLEVYEQFF. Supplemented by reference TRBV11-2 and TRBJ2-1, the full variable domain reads EAGVAQSPRYKIIEKRQSVAFWCNPISGHATLYWYQQILGQGPKLLIQFQNNGVVDDSQLPKDRFSAERLKGVDSTLKIQPAKLEDSAVYLCASSLEVYEQFFGPGTRLTVL.

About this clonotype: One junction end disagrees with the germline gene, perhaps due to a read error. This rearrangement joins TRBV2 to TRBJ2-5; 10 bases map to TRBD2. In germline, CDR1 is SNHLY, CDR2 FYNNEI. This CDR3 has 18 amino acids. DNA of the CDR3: TGTGCCCGCAGTTTTGGCCTAGCGGGGGAGTTAGAGGGAGAGACCCAGTACTTC. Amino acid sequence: CARSFGLAGELEGETQYF.

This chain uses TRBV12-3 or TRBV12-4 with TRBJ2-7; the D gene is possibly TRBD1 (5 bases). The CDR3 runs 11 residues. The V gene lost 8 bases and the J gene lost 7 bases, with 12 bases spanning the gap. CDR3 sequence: CASGLSGEQYF. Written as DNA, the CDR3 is TGTGCCAGCGGCCTCTCAGGGGAGCAGTACTTC.

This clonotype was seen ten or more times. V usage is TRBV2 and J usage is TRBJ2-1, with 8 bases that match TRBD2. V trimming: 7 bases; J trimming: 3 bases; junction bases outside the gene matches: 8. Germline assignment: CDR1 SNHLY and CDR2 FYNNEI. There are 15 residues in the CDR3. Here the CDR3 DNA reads TGTGCCAGCACCGTCGGGAGGGCCTTCTACAATGAGCAGTTCTTC. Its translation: CASTVGRAFYNEQFF.

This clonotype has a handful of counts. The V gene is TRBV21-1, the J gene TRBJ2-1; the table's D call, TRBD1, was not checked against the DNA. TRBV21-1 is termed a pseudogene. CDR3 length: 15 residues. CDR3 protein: CASSKVPGVYNEQFF. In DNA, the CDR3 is TGTGCCAGCAGCAAAGTACCAGGGGTCTACAATGAGCAGTTCTTC.

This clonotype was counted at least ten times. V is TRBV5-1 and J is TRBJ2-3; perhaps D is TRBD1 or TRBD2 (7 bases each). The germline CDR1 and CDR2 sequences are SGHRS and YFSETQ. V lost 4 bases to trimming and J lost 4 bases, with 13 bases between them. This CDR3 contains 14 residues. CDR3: CASSQTGRADTQYF. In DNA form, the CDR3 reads TGCGCCAGCAGCCAGACAGGGAGGGCAGATACGCAGTATTTT.

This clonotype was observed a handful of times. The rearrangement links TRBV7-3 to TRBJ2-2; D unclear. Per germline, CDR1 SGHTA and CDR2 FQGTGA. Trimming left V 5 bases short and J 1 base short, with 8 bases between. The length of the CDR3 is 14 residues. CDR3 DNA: TGTGCCAGCAGCCGATCCCTGAACACCGGGGAGCTGTTTTTT. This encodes CASSRSLNTGELFF.

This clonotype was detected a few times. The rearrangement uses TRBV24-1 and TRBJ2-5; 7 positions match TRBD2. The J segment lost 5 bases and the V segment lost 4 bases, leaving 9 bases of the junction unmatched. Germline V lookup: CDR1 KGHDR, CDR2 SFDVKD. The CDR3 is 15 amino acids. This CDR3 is CATSESVAGGETQYF. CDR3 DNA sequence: TGTGCCACCAGTGAATCCGTAGCGGGTGGGGAGACCCAGTACTTC.

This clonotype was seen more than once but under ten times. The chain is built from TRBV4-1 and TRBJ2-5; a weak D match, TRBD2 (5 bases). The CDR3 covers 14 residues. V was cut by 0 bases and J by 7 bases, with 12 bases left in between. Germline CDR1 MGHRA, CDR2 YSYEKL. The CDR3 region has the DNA TGCGCCAGCAGCCAAGATCCCGGGATGGGGACCCAGTACTTC. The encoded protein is CASSQDPGMGTQYF.

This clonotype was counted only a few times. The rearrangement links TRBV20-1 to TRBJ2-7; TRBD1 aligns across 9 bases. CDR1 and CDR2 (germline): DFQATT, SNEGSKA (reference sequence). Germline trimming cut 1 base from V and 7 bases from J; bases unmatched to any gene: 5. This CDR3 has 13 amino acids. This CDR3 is CSARAGTGLEQYF. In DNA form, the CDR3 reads TGCAGTGCTAGAGCCGGGACAGGGTTGGAGCAGTACTTC.

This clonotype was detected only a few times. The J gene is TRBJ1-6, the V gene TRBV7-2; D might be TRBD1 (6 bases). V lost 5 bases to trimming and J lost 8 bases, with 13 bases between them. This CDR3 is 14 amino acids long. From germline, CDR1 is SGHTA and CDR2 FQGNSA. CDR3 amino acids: CASSPSGGYSPLHF. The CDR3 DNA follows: TGTGCCAGCAGCCCCTCGGGGGGCTATTCACCCCTCCACTTT. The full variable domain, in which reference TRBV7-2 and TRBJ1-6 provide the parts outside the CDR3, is GAGVSQSPSNKVTEKGKDVELRCDPISGHTALYWYRQSLGQGLEFLIYFQGNSAPDKSGLPSDRFSAERTGGSVSTLTIQRTQQEDSAVYLCASSPSGGYSPLHFGNGTRLTVT.

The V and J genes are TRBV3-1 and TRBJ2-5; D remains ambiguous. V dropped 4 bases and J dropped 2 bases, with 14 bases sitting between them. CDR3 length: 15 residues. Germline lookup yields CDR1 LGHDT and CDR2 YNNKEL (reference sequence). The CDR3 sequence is CASSLRQPRQETQYF. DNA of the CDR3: TGTGCCAGCAGCCTTCGGCAGCCAAGACAAGAGACCCAGTACTTC.

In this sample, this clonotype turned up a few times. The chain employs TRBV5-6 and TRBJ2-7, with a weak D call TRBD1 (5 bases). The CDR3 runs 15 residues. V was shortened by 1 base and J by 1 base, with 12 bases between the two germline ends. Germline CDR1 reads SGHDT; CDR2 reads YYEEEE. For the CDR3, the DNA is TGTGCCAGCAGCTTGCTTGACAGACCGTCCTACGAGCAGTACTTC. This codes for CASSLLDRPSYEQYF.

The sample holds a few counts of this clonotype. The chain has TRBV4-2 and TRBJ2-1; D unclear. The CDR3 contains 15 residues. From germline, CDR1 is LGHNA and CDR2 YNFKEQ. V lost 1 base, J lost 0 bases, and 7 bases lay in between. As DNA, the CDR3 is TGTGCCAGCAGCCAAGCCATTCTCTCCTACAATGAGCAGTTCTTC. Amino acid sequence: CASSQAILSYNEQFF.

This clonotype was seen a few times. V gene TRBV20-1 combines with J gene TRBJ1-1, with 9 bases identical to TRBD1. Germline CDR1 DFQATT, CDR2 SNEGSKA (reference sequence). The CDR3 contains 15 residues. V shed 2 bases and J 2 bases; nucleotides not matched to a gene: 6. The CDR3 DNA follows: TGCAGTGCTAGAAAAATACAGGGGGCAAACACTGAAGCTTTCTTT. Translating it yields CSARKIQGANTEAFF.

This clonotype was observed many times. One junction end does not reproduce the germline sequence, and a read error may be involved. DNA of the CDR3: TGTGCCAGCAGCTTGGACAGGGGGGGAGAGACCCAGTACTTC. It specifies CASSLDRGGETQYF. V gene TRBV5-1 combines with J gene TRBJ2-5, with 10 bases that match TRBD1. Germline V gene lookup returns CDR1 SGHRS and CDR2 YFSETQ. This CDR3 spans 14 amino acids.

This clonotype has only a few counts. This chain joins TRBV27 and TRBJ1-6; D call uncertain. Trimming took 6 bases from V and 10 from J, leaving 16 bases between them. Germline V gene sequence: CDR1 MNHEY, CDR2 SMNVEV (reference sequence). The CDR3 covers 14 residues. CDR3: CASSPRRGGSPLHF. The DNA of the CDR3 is TGTGCCAGCAGCCCTAGGCGGGGTGGGTCACCCCTCCACTTT.

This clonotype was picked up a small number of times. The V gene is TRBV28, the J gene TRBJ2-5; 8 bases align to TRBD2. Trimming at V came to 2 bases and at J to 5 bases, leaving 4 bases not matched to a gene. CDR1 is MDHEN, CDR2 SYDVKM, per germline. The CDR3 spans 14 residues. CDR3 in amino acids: CASSLTGGRETQYF. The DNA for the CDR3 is TGTGCCAGCAGTTTAACGGGCGGGAGGGAGACCCAGTACTTC.

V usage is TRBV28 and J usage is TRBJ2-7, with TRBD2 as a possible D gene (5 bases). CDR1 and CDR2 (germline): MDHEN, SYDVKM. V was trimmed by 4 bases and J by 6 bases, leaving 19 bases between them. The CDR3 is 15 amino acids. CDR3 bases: TGTGCCAGCAGTTCGACCGGGGATGGAACTCGCGAGCAGTACTTC. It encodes CASSSTGDGTREQYF.

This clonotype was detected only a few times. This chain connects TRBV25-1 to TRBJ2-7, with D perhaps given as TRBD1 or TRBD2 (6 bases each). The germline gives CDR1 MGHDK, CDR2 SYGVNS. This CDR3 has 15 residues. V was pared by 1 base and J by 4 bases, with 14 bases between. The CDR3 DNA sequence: TGTGCCAGCAGTGAATCCCGGGGGCTTAAATACGAGCAGTACTTC. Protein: CASSESRGLKYEQYF.

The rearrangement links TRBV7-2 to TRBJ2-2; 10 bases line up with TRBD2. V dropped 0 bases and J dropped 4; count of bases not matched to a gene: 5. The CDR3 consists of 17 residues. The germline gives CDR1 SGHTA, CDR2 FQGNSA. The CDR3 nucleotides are TGTGCCAGCAGCTTAGCTTCAGCGGGGGGGCGCACCGGGGAGCTGTTTTTT. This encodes CASSLASAGGRTGELFF.